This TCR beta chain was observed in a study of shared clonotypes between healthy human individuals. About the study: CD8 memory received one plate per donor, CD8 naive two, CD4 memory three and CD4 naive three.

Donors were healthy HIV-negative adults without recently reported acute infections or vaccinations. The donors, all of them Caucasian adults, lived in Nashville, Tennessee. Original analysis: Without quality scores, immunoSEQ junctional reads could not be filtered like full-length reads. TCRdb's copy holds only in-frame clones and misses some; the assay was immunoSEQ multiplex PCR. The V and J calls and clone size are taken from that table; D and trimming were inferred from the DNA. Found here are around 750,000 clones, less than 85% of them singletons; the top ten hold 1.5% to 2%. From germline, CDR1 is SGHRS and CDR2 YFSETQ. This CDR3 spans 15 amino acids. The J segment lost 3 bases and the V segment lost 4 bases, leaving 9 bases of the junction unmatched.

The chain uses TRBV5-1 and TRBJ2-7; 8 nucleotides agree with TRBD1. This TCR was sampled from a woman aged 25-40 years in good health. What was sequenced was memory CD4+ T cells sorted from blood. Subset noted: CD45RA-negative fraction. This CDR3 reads CASSAGQGGYYEQYF. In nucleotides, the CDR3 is TGCGCCAGCAGCGCCGGACAGGGAGGTTACTACGAGCAGTACTTC.